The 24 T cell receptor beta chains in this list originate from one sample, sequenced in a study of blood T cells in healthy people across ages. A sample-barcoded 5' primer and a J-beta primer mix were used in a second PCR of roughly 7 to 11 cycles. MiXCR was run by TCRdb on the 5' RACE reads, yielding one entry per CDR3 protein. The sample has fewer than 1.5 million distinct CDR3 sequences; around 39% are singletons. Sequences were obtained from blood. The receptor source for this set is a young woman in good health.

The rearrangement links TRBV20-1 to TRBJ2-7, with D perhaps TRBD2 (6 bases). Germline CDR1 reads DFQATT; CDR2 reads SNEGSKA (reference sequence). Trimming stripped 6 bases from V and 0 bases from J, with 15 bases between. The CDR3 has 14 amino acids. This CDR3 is CSATGLSSSYEQYF. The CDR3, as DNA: TGCAGTGCCACGGGACTCTCGAGCTCCTACGAGCAGTACTTC.

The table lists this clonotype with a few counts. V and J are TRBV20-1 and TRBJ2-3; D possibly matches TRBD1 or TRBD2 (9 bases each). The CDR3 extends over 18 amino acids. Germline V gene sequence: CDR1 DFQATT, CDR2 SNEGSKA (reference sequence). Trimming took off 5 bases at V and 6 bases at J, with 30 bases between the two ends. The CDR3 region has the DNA TGCAGTGCTCGCTCACATGGACAGGGGCTAGCGGGATTGGATACGCAGTATTTT. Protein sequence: CSARSHGQGLAGLDTQYF.

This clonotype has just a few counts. CDR3 loop: CASPKGGGTPWADTQYF. CDR3 DNA sequence: TGTGCCAGCCCTAAAGGTGGCGGGACTCCCTGGGCAGATACGCAGTATTTT. The V gene is TRBV21-1, the J gene TRBJ2-3; the table's D call, TRBD2, was not checked against the DNA. TRBV21-1 is noted as a pseudogene. The CDR3 is 17 amino acids.

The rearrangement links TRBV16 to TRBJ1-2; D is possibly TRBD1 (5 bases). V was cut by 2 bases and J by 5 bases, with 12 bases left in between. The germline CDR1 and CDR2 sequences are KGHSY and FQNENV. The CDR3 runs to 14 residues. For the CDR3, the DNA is TGTGCCAGCAGCCAAGGACATAGCTCTTATGGCTACACCTTC. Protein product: CASSQGHSSYGYTF.

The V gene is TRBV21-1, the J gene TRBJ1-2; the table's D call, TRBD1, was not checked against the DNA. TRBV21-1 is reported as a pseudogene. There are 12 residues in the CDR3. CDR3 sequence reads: CASSFRQEGYTF. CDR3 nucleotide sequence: TGTGCCAGCAGCTTTCGACAGGAAGGCTACACCTTC.

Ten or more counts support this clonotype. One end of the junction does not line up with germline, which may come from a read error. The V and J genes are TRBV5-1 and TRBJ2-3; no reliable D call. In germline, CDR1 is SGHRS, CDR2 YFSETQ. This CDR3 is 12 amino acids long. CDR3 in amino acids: CASSLVADTQYF. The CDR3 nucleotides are TGTGCCAGCAGCTTAGTCGCAGATACGCAGTATTTT.

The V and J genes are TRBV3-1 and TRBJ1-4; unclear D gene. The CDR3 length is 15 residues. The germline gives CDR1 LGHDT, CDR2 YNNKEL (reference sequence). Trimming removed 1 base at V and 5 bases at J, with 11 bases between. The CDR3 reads CASSQAVRENEKLFF. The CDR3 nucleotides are TGTGCCAGCAGCCAAGCGGTAAGAGAGAATGAAAAACTGTTTTTT.

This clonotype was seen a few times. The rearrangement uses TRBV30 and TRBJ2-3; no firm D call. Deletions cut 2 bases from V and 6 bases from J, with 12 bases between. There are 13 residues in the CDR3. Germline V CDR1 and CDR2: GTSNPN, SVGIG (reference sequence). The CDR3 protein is CAWSTVSRDTQYF. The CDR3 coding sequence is TGTGCCTGGAGTACAGTCTCCAGGGATACGCAGTATTTT.

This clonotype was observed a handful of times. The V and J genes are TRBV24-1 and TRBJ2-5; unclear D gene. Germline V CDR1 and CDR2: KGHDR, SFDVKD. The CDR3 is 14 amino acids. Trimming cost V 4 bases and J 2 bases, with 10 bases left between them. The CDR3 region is CATSELSPQETQYF. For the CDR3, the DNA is TGTGCCACCAGTGAGCTGAGCCCGCAAGAGACCCAGTACTTC.

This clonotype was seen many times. The CDR3 loop reads CSAIPESGIDTEAFF. The CDR3 DNA is TGCAGCGCCATCCCGGAGTCCGGGATTGACACTGAAGCTTTCTTT. The chain is built from TRBV29-1 and TRBJ1-1; D gene ambiguous. Germline V gene sequence: CDR1 SQVTM, CDR2 ANQGSEA. This CDR3 spans 15 amino acids. V lost 7 bases and J lost 3, with 21 bases in between.

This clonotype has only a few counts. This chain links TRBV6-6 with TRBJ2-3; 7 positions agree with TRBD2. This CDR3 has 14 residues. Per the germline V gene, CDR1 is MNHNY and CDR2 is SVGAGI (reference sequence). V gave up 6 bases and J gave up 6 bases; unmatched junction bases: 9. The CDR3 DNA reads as TGTGCCAGCAGACTCGGACTAGTCGCGGATACGCAGTATTTT. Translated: CASRLGLVADTQYF.

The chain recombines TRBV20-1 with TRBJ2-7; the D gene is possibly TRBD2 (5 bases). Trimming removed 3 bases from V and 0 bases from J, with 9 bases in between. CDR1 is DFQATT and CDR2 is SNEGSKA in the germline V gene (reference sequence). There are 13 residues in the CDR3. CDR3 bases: TGCAGTGCTAGTGACACTAGCTCCTACGAGCAGTACTTC. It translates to CSASDTSSYEQYF.

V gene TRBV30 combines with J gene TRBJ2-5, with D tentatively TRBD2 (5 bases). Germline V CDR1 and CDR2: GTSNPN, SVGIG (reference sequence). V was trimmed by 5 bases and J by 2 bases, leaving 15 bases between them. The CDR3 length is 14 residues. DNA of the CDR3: TGTGCCTGGGGTCCGGGGTTCACACAAGAGACCCAGTACTTC. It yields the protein CAWGPGFTQETQYF.

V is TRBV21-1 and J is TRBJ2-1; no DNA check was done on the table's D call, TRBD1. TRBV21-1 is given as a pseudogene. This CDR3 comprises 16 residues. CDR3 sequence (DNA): TGTGCCAGCAGCAAAAGGCGCGTGAGCTCCTACAATGAGCAGTTCTTC. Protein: CASSKRRVSSYNEQFF.

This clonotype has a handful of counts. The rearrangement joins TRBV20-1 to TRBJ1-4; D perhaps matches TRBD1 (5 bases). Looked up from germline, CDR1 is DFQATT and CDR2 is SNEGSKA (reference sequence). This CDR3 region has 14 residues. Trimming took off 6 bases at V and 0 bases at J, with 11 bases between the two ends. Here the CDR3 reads CSAHDSATNEKLFF. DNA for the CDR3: TGCAGTGCACACGACAGCGCAACTAATGAAAAACTGTTTTTT.

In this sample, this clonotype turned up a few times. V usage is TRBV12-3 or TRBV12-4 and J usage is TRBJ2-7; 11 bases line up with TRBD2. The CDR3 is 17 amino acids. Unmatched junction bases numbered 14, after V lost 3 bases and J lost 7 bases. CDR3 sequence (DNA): TGTGCCAGCAGTTTCGGCCTAGCGGGGGGCGGGATCAATGAGCAGTACTTC. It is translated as CASSFGLAGGGINEQYF.

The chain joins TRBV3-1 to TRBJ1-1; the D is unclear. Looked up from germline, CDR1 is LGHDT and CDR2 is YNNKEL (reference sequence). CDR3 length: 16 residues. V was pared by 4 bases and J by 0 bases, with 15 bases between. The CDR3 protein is CASSPRPLLMNTEAFF. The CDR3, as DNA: TGTGCCAGCAGCCCCAGACCGCTCCTGATGAACACTGAAGCTTTCTTT. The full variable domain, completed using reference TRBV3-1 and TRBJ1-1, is DTAVSQTPKYLVTQMGNDKSIKCEQNLGHDTMYWYKQDSKKFLKIMFSYNNKELIINETVPNRFSPKSPDKAHLNLHINSLELGDSAVYFCASSPRPLLMNTEAFFGQGTRLTVV.

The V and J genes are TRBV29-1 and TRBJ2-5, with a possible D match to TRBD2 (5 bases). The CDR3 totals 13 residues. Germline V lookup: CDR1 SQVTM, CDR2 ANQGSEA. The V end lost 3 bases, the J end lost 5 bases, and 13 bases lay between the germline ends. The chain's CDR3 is CSVDRGYGETQYF. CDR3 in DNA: TGCAGCGTTGATCGAGGGTACGGGGAGACCCAGTACTTC. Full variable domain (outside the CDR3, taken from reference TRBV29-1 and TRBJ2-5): SAVISQKPSRDICQRGTSLTIQCQVDSQVTMMFWYRQQPGQSLTLIATANQGSEATYESGFVIDKFPISRPNLTFSTLTVSNMSPEDSSIYLCSVDRGYGETQYFGPGTRLLVL.

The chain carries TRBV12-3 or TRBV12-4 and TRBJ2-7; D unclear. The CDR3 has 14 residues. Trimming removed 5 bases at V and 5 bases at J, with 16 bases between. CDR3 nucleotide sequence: TGTGCCAGCAGTGTTCTCCAACGTCCGGACGAGCAGTACTTC. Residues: CASSVLQRPDEQYF.

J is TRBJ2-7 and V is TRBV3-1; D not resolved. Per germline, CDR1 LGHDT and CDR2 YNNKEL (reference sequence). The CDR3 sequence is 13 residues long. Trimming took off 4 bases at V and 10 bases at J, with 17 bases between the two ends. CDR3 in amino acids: CASSRARFQEQYF. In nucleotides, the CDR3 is TGTGCCAGCAGCCGCGCCCGGTTCCAGGAACAGTACTTC.

CDR3 sequence reads: CVAQRETWPYEQYF. In nucleotides, the CDR3 is TGTGTCGCCCAGCGGGAAACCTGGCCCTACGAGCAGTACTTC. J is TRBJ2-7 and V is TRBV30; 7 bases agree with TRBD2. Germline CDR1 is GTSNPN and CDR2 is SVGIG (reference sequence). This CDR3 contains 14 residues.

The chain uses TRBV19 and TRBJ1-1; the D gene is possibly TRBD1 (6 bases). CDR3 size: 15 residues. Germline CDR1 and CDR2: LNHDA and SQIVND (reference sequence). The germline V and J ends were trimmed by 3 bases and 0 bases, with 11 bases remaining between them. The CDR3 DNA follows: TGTGCCAGTAGTATCCAGCGACAGGTGAACACTGAAGCTTTCTTT. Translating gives CASSIQRQVNTEAFF.

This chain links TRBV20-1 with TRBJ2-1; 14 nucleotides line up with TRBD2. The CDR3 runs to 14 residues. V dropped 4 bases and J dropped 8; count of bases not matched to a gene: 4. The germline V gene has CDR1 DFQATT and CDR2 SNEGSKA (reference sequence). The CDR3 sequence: CSATTSGGDDEQFF. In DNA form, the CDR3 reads TGCAGTGCTACGACTAGCGGGGGGGATGATGAGCAGTTCTTC.

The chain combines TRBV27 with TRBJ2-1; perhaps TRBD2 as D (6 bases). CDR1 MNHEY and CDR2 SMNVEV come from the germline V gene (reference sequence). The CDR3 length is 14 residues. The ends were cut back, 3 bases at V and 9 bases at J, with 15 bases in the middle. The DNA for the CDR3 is TGTGCCAGCAGTTTGGGACTGGGTATCGGTGAGCAGTTCTTC. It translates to CASSLGLGIGEQFF.